A single sample gave rise to the 30 T cell receptor beta chains below, sequenced in a study of regulatory T cells in long-lasting Graves disease (dated by TCRdb to the early 2020s). The time point label on this specimen signifies: newly diagnosed GD, antithyroid drugs for less than 3 months. For both TCR sequencing and RNA sequencing, RNA was extracted from PBMCs using TRIzol. The method was multiplex PCR. These reads were obtained on an Illumina HiSeq 4000. To build TCR beta libraries, CDR3 regions were amplified by Arm-PCR using iRepertoire HTBI primers. The public reads were reprocessed in TCRdb via fastp at Q25 and MiXCR, keeping in-frame beta chains. Each entry merges the rows of one CDR3 protein and shows their most common DNA and genes. Across this sample there are around 450,000 distinct CDR3 sequences, with about 15% seen only once. In total, the top ten clones hold approximately 15% of the sample.

This sample also belongs to another study, concerning T cells in Graves' hyperthyroidism and ophthalmopathy.

The specimen comprised peripheral blood mononuclear cells (PBMCs), sampled at new diagnosis, from a patient treated with antithyroid drugs. The receptor source for this set is a woman in her twenties or thirties with Graves disease. Donor details come from another sample of the same person, matched by shared clones.

This clonotype was counted ten times or more. This chain links TRBV3-1 with TRBJ1-6, with D uncertain. The germline V gene encodes CDR1 LGHDT and CDR2 YNNKEL (reference sequence). Trimming cost V 11 bases and J 10 bases, with 18 bases left between them. The CDR3 has 13 residues. CDR3 DNA: TGTGCCTCAGGTGGCGTCAGAGAGTCACCCCTCCACTTT. It yields the protein CASGGVRESPLHF.

A few counts support this clonotype. The chain employs TRBV9 and TRBJ2-5; D gene uncertain. Germline assignment: CDR1 SGDLS and CDR2 YYNGEE. Trimming shortened V by 3 bases and J by 5 bases, and 8 bases separated the two germline ends. CDR3 length: 12 residues. This CDR3 is CASSASVETQYF. The CDR3, as DNA: TGTGCCAGCAGCGCCTCGGTGGAGACCCAGTACTTC.

This clonotype has a count of ten or more. This chain connects TRBV3-1 to TRBJ2-5, with no clear D. The V gene's germline CDR1 is LGHDT and CDR2 YNNKEL (reference sequence). CDR3 size: 14 residues. Trimming cost V 4 bases and J 4 bases, with 13 bases left between them. The CDR3 DNA follows: TGTGCCAGCAGCCCGCACGGATCTTTAGAGACCCAGTACTTC. It yields the protein CASSPHGSLETQYF.

This rearrangement joins TRBV12-3 or TRBV12-4 to TRBJ2-3; the D gene could be TRBD1 or TRBD2 (5 bases each). The CDR3 sequence is 15 residues long. The V and J ends lost 7 bases and 0 bases respectively, with 14 bases between them. CDR3 in DNA: TGTGCCAGCAAGCCGGGGCAGAGCAGCACAGATACGCAGTATTTT. Encoded protein: CASKPGQSSTDTQYF.

This clonotype showed up many times. CDR3 residues: CSVDIAEWDYGYTF. DNA of the CDR3: TGCAGCGTTGATATCGCGGAGTGGGACTATGGCTACACCTTC. This chain uses TRBV29-1 with TRBJ1-2, with unresolved D. Trimming stripped 3 bases from V and 3 bases from J, with 14 bases between. Germline V gene lookup returns CDR1 SQVTM and CDR2 ANQGSEA. The CDR3 length is 14 residues.

The table lists this clonotype with many counts. V is TRBV28 and J is TRBJ1-1, with D maybe TRBD1 (5 bases). This CDR3 is 13 amino acids long. The germline V gene encodes CDR1 MDHEN and CDR2 SYDVKM. With 3 bases removed from V and 5 bases from J, the gap between germline ends came to 10 bases. The CDR3 coding sequence is TGTGCCAGCAGTTTCCAGGGTCGTACTGAAGCTTTCTTT. It is translated as CASSFQGRTEAFF. The whole variable domain, remainder taken from reference TRBV28 and TRBJ1-1, is DVKVTQSSRYLVKRTGEKVFLECVQDMDHENMFWYRQDPGLGLRLIYFSYDVKMKEKGDIPEGYSVSREKKERFSLILESASTNQTSMYLCASSFQGRTEAFFGQGTRLTVV.

This clonotype showed up just a few times. This may stem from a read error, because a much larger clone lies one nucleotide away. The CDR3 does not end in the conserved phenylalanine or tryptophan, so this is likely a read error. The chain links TRBV2 to TRBJ1-1; no reliable D call. The V gene's germline CDR1 is SNHLY and CDR2 FYNNEI. The CDR3 has 11 residues. Deletions cut 6 bases from V and 6 bases from J, with 8 bases between. DNA of the CDR3: TGTGCCAGCAGGGGGTGGGCTGAAGCTTTCTCT. Protein: CASRGWAEAFS.

The sample holds a few counts of this clonotype. The chain carries TRBV10-3 and TRBJ1-3; D uncertain. This CDR3 has 17 residues. V dropped 4 bases and J dropped 0 bases, with 16 bases sitting between them. Germline CDR1 reads ENHRY; CDR2 reads SYGVKD. The CDR3 DNA reads TGTGCCATCAGTGCCCCCCCTAAGGACCTCTCTGGAAACACCATATATTTT. As protein: CAISAPPKDLSGNTIYF.

This clonotype appeared a few times. The rearrangement uses TRBV4-1 and TRBJ2-7, with a weak D call TRBD2 (6 bases). V shed 1 base and J shed 5 bases, with 9 bases lying between them. This CDR3 contains 13 residues. The germline V gene encodes CDR1 MGHRA and CDR2 YSYEKL. CDR3 amino acids: CASSQVSGDEQYF. The DNA for the CDR3 is TGCGCCAGCAGCCAAGTGTCGGGAGACGAGCAGTACTTC.

This clonotype was seen more than once but under ten times. Possible read error: a much larger clone is one base away. The CDR3 DNA reads TGTGCCATCAAGGACAGGTCCGGGGAGCAGTTCTTC. Protein product: CAIKDRSGEQFF. This chain connects TRBV10-3 to TRBJ2-1; 7 bases fit TRBD1. CDR3 size: 12 residues. CDR1 and CDR2 (germline): ENHRY, SYGVKD. Losses at the gene ends were 7 bases for V and 10 bases for J; bases not matched to a gene: 7.

Points on this clonotype: A far larger clone is one base from this, pointing to a likely read error. The rearrangement joins TRBV12-3 or TRBV12-4 to TRBJ2-3; no definite D call. The DNA end favors TRBJ1-5, so the J call may be wrong. The CDR3 runs 15 residues. CDR3 sequence reads: CASSGLAGGPDTQHF. The CDR3 DNA sequence: TGTGCCAGCAGTGGACTAGCGGGAGGGCCAGATACGCAGCATTTT.

This clonotype was picked up a small number of times. The V call is TRBV6-1, the J call TRBJ1-5; D not resolved. V gave up 2 bases and J gave up 2 bases, with 7 bases separating them. The CDR3 length is 14 residues. Germline V gene data show CDR1 as MNHNS and CDR2 as SASEGT. The CDR3 DNA sequence: TGTGCCAGCAGTGAACGGGGTTGCAATCAGCCCCAGCATTTT. Translating gives CASSERGCNQPQHF.

This clonotype was observed a handful of times. CDR3 region: CASRPSGRSNEQFF. CDR3 sequence (DNA): TGTGCCAGCAGACCTAGCGGGAGAAGCAATGAGCAGTTCTTC. The chain couples TRBV6-2 or TRBV6-3 to TRBJ2-1; 10 positions agree with TRBD2. The CDR3 covers 14 residues. J was trimmed by 6 bases and V by 6 bases; bases with no gene match: 5. In germline, CDR1 is MNHEY, CDR2 SVGEGT.

Concerning this clonotype itself: Since a much larger clone is just one base distant, this may be a read error. The V and J genes are TRBV5-5 and TRBJ2-1; no reliable D call. The CDR3 has 11 residues. V was clipped by 6 bases and J by 10 bases, with 11 bases between them. The V gene's germline CDR1 is SGHKS and CDR2 YYEKEE (reference sequence). The CDR3 DNA sequence: TGTGCCAGCAACCTACACTACGAGCAGTTCTTC. Translated: CASNLHYEQFF.

The chain carries TRBV20-1 and TRBJ2-2, with TRBD2 identical over 12 bases. In germline, CDR1 is DFQATT, CDR2 SNEGSKA (reference sequence). This CDR3 spans 15 amino acids. Trimming cost V 5 bases and J 4 bases; bases outside gene matches: 5. The CDR3 is CSAPQLAGGTGELFF. CDR3 sequence (DNA): TGCAGTGCTCCACAACTAGCGGGAGGCACCGGGGAGCTGTTTTTT.

This clonotype was seen at least ten times. The chain couples TRBV20-1 to TRBJ1-1; tentatively, D is TRBD1 (5 bases). The germline CDR1 and CDR2 sequences are DFQATT and SNEGSKA (reference sequence). There are 12 residues in the CDR3. V was clipped by 7 bases and J by 0 bases, with 9 bases between them. CDR3 amino acids: CSDGALNTEAFF. For the CDR3, the DNA is TGCAGTGACGGGGCGTTGAACACTGAAGCTTTCTTT.

This clonotype was seen repeatedly, ten times or more. The rearrangement uses TRBV11-2 and TRBJ2-2, with a tentative D call TRBD1 (6 bases). Trimming removed 5 bases at V and 2 bases at J, with 12 bases between. The CDR3 is 15 residues long. Germline lookup yields CDR1 SGHAT and CDR2 FQNNGV. The CDR3 nucleotides read TGTGCCAGCAGCCCGGACAGTTTTAACACCGGGGAGCTGTTTTTT. Amino acids: CASSPDSFNTGELFF. Combining the CDR3 with reference TRBV11-2 and TRBJ2-2 gives the whole variable domain EAGVAQSPRYKIIEKRQSVAFWCNPISGHATLYWYQQILGQGPKLLIQFQNNGVVDDSQLPKDRFSAERLKGVDSTLKIQPAKLEDSAVYLCASSPDSFNTGELFFGEGSRLTVL.

Ten or more counts support this clonotype. The chain employs TRBV29-1 and TRBJ2-1, with TRBD2 identical over 11 bases. The CDR3 is made up of 14 amino acids. Trimming took 7 bases from V and 8 from J; bases not matched to a gene: 10. CDR1 SQVTM and CDR2 ANQGSEA come from the germline V gene. The CDR3 spells CSARTSGPGDEQFF. CDR3 in DNA: TGCAGCGCCCGGACTAGCGGGCCCGGCGATGAGCAGTTCTTC.

This clonotype was detected many times. The chain uses TRBV28 and TRBJ2-7; D ambiguous. Deletions cut 6 bases from V and 7 bases from J, with 10 bases between. Germline loops: CDR1 MDHEN, CDR2 SYDVKM. CDR3 length: 11 amino acids. The CDR3 sequence: CASSRRREQYF. Here the CDR3 DNA reads TGTGCCAGCAGCCGTAGACGAGAGCAGTACTTC. The whole variable domain, filled in from reference TRBV28 and TRBJ2-7, reads DVKVTQSSRYLVKRTGEKVFLECVQDMDHENMFWYRQDPGLGLRLIYFSYDVKMKEKGDIPEGYSVSREKKERFSLILESASTNQTSMYLCASSRRREQYFGPGTRLTVT.

This clonotype occurred a few times. The gene calls are TRBV6-1 and TRBJ1-5; D possibly corresponds to TRBD1 (5 bases). The CDR3 loop spans 18 amino acids. Trimming took off 7 bases at V and 0 bases at J, with 22 bases between the two ends. Germline CDR1 and CDR2: MNHNS and SASEGT. The CDR3 bases are TGTGCCAGCAAAGAAGCTTGGGACGGATCCTATAGCAATCAGCCCCAGCATTTT. Protein product: CASKEAWDGSYSNQPQHF.

This clonotype was observed a few times. The rearrangement joins TRBV5-1 to TRBJ1-3, with D possibly being TRBD1 (5 bases). Germline-derived CDR1 and CDR2 are SGHRS and YFSETQ. The CDR3 loop spans 17 amino acids. Trimming removed 4 bases at V and 1 base at J, with 18 bases between. In nucleotides, the CDR3 is TGCGCCAGCAGCCCCTGGGACGCCCGATCGTCTGGAAACACCATATATTTT. It translates to CASSPWDARSSGNTIYF.

This clonotype has ten or more counts. The chain links TRBV12-3 or TRBV12-4 to TRBJ1-2; D uncertain. Trimming took 4 bases from V and 4 from J, leaving 10 bases between them. The CDR3 sequence is 13 residues long. The DNA for the CDR3 is TGTGCCAGCAGTTACACAGCCCTCTATGGCTACACCTTC. Its protein product is CASSYTALYGYTF.

The chain joins TRBV20-1 to TRBJ2-1; 7 nucleotides line up with TRBD2. This CDR3 contains 13 residues. From germline, CDR1 is DFQATT and CDR2 SNEGSKA (reference sequence). The V gene end was trimmed by 1 base and the J gene end by 7 bases; junction bases not matched to a gene: 4. CDR3 in amino acids: CSARGTSRNEQFF. The CDR3 region has the DNA TGCAGTGCTAGAGGGACTAGTCGGAATGAGCAGTTCTTC.

Many counts were recorded for this clonotype. The chain couples TRBV12-3 or TRBV12-4 to TRBJ1-1; 10 bases are shared with TRBD1. The CDR3 length is 16 residues. J gave up 1 base and V 4 bases, and 6 bases lay outside the gene matches. This chain's CDR3 is CASSSGTGVGNTEAFF. The CDR3 DNA reads TGTGCCAGCAGTTCCGGGACAGGGGTGGGGAACACTGAAGCTTTCTTT.

This clonotype showed up just a few times. The chain has TRBV7-9 and TRBJ1-2, with TRBD1 as a possible D gene (6 bases). Germline lookup yields CDR1 SEHNR and CDR2 FQNEAQ (reference sequence). V shed 2 bases and J shed 6 bases, with 10 bases lying between them. This CDR3 has 13 residues. The CDR3 here is CASSLRDTDGYTF. The DNA of the CDR3 is TGTGCCAGCAGCTTACGGGACACGGATGGCTACACCTTC. Supplemented by reference TRBV7-9 and TRBJ1-2, the full variable domain reads DTGVSQNPRHKITKRGQNVTFRCDPISEHNRLYWYRQTLGQGPEFLTYFQNEAQLEKSRLLSDRFSAERPKGSFSTLEIQRTEQGDSAMYLCASSLRDTDGYTFGSGTRLTVV.

The chain links TRBV9 to TRBJ2-2; 7 nucleotides match TRBD2. The CDR3 extends over 16 amino acids. V was pared by 4 bases and J by 1 base, with 7 bases of the junction left unmatched. The germline V gene encodes CDR1 SGDLS and CDR2 YYNGEE. The DNA of the CDR3 is TGTGCCAGCAGCCTCTCTAGCGGAAGGAACACCGGGGAGCTGTTTTTT. Its translation: CASSLSSGRNTGELFF.

This clonotype was counted ten times or more. The rearrangement links TRBV18 to TRBJ2-7, with a possible D match to TRBD2 (6 bases). V lost 4 bases and J 6 bases, leaving 16 bases between the germline ends. The length of the CDR3 is 14 residues. CDR1 and CDR2 from the germline V gene are KGHSH and LQKENI. CDR3 nucleotides: TGTGCCAGCTCACTAAAGGAGGGCCTCGGCGAGCAGTACTTC. This translates into CASSLKEGLGEQYF.

V is TRBV7-9 and J is TRBJ2-6; D perhaps matches TRBD1 (5 bases). The CDR3 extends over 18 amino acids. The V gene's germline CDR1 is SEHNR and CDR2 FQNEAQ (reference sequence). The V end was cut by 3 bases, the J end by 0 bases, with 15 bases between. The CDR3 DNA is TGTGCCAGCAGCTTCCCGGCCAGGGTAAACTCTGGGGCCAACGTCCTGACTTTC. This encodes CASSFPARVNSGANVLTF.

In this sample, this clonotype turned up many times. The chain combines TRBV28 with TRBJ1-1; TRBD1 matches at 7 bases. The germline V gene has CDR1 MDHEN and CDR2 SYDVKM. This CDR3 has 15 residues. After removal of 6 bases from V and 0 bases from J, the junction contained 7 bases not matched to a gene. Written as DNA, the CDR3 is TGTGCCAGCAGCCCATCGACAGGGCTGAACACTGAAGCTTTCTTT. It is translated as CASSPSTGLNTEAFF.

This clonotype was seen ten or more times. The CDR3 nucleotides are TGCGCCAGCAGGACTAGCGGGAGCGTGAACACCGGGGAGCTGTTTTTT. It yields the protein CASRTSGSVNTGELFF. The chain couples TRBV5-1 to TRBJ2-2; 12 nucleotides line up with TRBD2. Germline V gene sequence: CDR1 SGHRS, CDR2 YFSETQ. The CDR3 contains 16 residues. The junction had 3 bases not matched to a gene; V was cut back by 5 bases and J by 1 base.